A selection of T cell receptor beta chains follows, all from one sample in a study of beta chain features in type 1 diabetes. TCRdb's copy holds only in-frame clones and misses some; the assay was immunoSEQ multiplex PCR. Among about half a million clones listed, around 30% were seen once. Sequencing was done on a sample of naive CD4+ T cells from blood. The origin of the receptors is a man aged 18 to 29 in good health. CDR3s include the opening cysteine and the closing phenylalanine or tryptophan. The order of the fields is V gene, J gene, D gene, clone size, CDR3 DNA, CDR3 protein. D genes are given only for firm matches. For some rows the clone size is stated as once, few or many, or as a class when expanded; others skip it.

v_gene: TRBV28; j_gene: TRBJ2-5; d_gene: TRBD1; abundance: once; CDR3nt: TGTGCCAGCATTCCGGACAGGGGTTACCAGACCCAGTACTTC; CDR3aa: CASIPDRGYQTQYF
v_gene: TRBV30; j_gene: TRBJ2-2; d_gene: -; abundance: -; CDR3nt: TGTGCCTGGACTACCCAGTTGTACACCGGGGAGCTGTTTTTT; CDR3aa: CAWTTQLYTGELFF
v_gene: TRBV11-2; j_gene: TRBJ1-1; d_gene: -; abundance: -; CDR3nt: TGTGCCAGCAGTGCCGAGGCGAACACTGAAGCTTTCTTT; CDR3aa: CASSAEANTEAFF
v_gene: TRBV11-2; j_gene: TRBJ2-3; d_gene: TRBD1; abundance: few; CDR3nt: TGTGCCAGCAGCGCGGACAGGGTTGGAACAGATACGCAGTATTTT; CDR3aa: CASSADRVGTDTQYF
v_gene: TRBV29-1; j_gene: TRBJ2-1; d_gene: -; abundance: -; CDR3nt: TGCAGCGTGGAATCCCATGACGGCAGCTCCTACAATGAGCAGTTCTTC; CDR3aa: CSVESHDGSSYNEQFF
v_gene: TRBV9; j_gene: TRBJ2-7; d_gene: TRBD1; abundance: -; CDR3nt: TGTGCCAGCAGCGTGGGTGACAGGGTCACCTACGAGCAGTACTTC; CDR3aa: CASSVGDRVTYEQYF
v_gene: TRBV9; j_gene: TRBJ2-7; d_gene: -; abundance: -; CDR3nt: TGTGCCAGCAGCGTATCAGGGGATCCCTACGAGCAGTACTTC; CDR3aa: CASSVSGDPYEQYF
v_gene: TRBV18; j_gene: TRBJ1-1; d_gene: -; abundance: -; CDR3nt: TGTGCCAGCTCACCGATGGGCGACACTGAAGCTTTCTTT; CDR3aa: CASSPMGDTEAFF
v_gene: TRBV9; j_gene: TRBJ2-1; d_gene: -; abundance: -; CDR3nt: TGTGCCAGCAGCGTAGCTAGTCGAGGATACAATGAGCAGTTCTTC; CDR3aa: CASSVASRGYNEQFF
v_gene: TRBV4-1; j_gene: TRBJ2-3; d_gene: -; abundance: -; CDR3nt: TGCGCCAGCAGCCAAGAAAAAGGCACAGATACGCAGTATTTT; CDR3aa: CASSQEKGTDTQYF
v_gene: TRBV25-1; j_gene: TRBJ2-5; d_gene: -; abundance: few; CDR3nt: TGTGCCAGCACCCCTCTGGCGGGAGAGACCCAGTACTTC; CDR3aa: CASTPLAGETQYF
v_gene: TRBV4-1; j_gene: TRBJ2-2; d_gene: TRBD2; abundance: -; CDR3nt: TGCGCCAGCAGCCCGCGGACTAGCGGGAGGGCCTTTGACACCGGGGAGCTGTTTTTT; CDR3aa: CASSPRTSGRAFDTGELFF
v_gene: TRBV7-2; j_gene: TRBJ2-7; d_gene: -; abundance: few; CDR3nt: TGTGCCAGCAGCTTAGACGGACCCAAGCAGTACTTC; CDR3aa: CASSLDGPKQYF
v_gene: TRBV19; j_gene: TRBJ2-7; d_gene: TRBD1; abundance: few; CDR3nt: TGTGCCAGCGCGGGACAGGGGGCGTACGAGCAGTACTTC; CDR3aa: CASAGQGAYEQYF
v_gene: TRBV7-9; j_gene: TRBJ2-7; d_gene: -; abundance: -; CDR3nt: TGTGCCAGCAGCCCGTGGGGGTACGAGCAGTACTTC; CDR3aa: CASSPWGYEQYF
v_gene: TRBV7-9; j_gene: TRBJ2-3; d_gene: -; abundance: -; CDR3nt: TGTGCCAGCAGCTTAGACGGGGCCAGCACAGATACGCAGTATTTT; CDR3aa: CASSLDGASTDTQYF
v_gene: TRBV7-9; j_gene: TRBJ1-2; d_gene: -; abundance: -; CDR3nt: TGTGCCAGCAGCTTACCCAGGGGCGGCTACACCTTC; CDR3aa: CASSLPRGGYTF
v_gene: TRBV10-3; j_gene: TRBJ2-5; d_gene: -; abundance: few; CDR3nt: TGTGCCGGTAGGGGACTGGAGCAAGAGACCCAGTACTTC; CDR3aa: CAGRGLEQETQYF
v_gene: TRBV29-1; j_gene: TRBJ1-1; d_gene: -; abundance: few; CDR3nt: TGCAGCGTTGTTGCGCAGGGAAACACTGAAGCTTTCTTT; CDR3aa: CSVVAQGNTEAFF